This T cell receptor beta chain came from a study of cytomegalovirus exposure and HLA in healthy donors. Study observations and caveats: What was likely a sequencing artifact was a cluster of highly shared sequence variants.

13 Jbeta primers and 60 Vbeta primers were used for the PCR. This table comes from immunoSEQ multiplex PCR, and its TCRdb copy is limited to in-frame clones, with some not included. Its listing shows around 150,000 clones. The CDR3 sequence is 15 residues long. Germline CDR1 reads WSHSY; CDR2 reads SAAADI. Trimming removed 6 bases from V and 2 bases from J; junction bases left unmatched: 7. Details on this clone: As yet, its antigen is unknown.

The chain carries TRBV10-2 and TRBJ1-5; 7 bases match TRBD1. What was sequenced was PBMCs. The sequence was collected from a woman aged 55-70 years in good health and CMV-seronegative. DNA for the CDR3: TGCGCCAGCAGGCAGGGGGGTTGGGGCAATCAGCCCCAGCATTTT. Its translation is CASRQGGWGNQPQHF.